A single sample gave rise to the 23 T cell receptor beta chains below, sequenced in a study of T cell repertoires in cytomegalovirus infection. TCRdb re-derived calls from the reads in MiXCR, one entry per CDR3 protein. The data contain 600,000 to 800,000 distinct CDR3 sequences, 20% to 30% of them singletons. The sequencing input was CD8+ T cells from PBMCs. The receptor set was obtained from a human donor in good health (CMV status not recorded). Some clones in this sample may be carry-over from other donors' samples.

This clonotype was observed many times. V usage is TRBV7-9 and J usage is TRBJ2-7; possible D gene TRBD1, 6 bases. Germline assignment: CDR1 SEHNR and CDR2 FQNEAQ (reference sequence). This CDR3 is built from 15 residues. The V and J ends lost 4 bases and 0 bases respectively, with 13 bases between them. Written as DNA, the CDR3 is TGTGCCAGCAGCTCTGGGACAACAGTCTCCTACGAGCAGTACGTC. Translating gives CASSSGTTVSYEQYV.

The rearrangement links TRBV7-9 to TRBJ1-6; D uncertain. V was pared by 5 bases and J by 2 bases, with 7 bases between. The CDR3 spans 14 residues. Per the germline V gene, CDR1 is SEHNR and CDR2 is FQNEAQ (reference sequence). CDR3 loop: CASSPKAYNSPLHF. CDR3 in DNA: TGTGCCAGCAGCCCCAAGGCCTATAATTCACCCCTCCACTTT.

In this sample, this clonotype turned up a few times. The V and J genes are TRBV15 and TRBJ2-2; no definite D call. CDR3 length: 17 residues. Germline V gene lookup returns CDR1 LNHNV and CDR2 YYDKDF (reference sequence). V was cut by 0 bases and J by 0 bases, with 11 bases left in between. DNA of the CDR3: TGTGCCACCAGCAGAGACGCGTCGTTCGCGAACACCGGGGAGCTGTTTTTT. Residues: CATSRDASFANTGELFF.

In its sample, this clonotype was seen many times. The rearrangement links TRBV2 to TRBJ2-7; TRBD2 matches at 8 bases. The CDR3 is made up of 15 amino acids. Germline CDR1 is SNHLY and CDR2 is FYNNEI. The V and J ends lost 3 bases and 2 bases, in that order; junction bases with no gene match: 6. CDR3 residues: CASSDGGGRTYEQYF. The CDR3 DNA reads as TGTGCCAGCAGTGACGGCGGGGGGCGTACCTACGAGCAGTACTTC.

The sample holds many counts of this clonotype. The V gene is TRBV7-9, the J gene TRBJ2-6, with 9 bases fitting TRBD1. CDR3 size: 16 residues. With V trimmed by 4 bases and J by 2 bases, 3 bases remained unmatched. Per germline, CDR1 SEHNR and CDR2 FQNEAQ (reference sequence). CDR3 coding DNA: TGTGCCAGCAGCTGGGACAGGGAGGCTGGGGCCAACGTCCTGACTTTC. It specifies CASSWDREAGANVLTF.

This chain uses TRBV28 with TRBJ1-1; D is ambiguous. Germline V gene sequence: CDR1 MDHEN, CDR2 SYDVKM. V lost 8 bases, J lost 10 bases, and 14 bases lay in between. This CDR3 is 11 amino acids long. The chain's CDR3 is CASAFGVSAFF. CDR3 bases: TGTGCCAGCGCTTTTGGGGTATCAGCTTTCTTT.

There are a few counts of this clonotype. This rearrangement joins TRBV12-3 or TRBV12-4 to TRBJ2-3; D uncertain. The V end was cut by 3 bases, the J end by 4 bases, with 23 bases between. The CDR3 extends over 18 amino acids. The CDR3: CASSFFLSRSYNADTQYF. The CDR3 nucleotides read TGTGCCAGCAGTTTTTTTCTTAGCCGGAGTTACAACGCAGATACGCAGTATTTT.

In DNA form, the CDR3 reads TGCAGCGTTCGCCCAGGCGCCATGAACACTGAAGCTTTCTTT. Its translation: CSVRPGAMNTEAFF. The rearrangement joins TRBV29-1 to TRBJ1-1; D gene ambiguous. This CDR3 is 14 amino acids long. V was clipped by 5 bases and J by 0 bases, with 13 bases between them. Germline CDR1 and CDR2: SQVTM and ANQGSEA.

This clonotype was observed many times. DNA for the CDR3: TGTGCCAGCAGAGCCGGGACAGGGAACACCGGGGAGCTGTTTTTT. This translates into CASRAGTGNTGELFF. The chain employs TRBV7-2 and TRBJ2-2; 8 positions agree with TRBD1. The CDR3 consists of 15 residues. From germline, CDR1 is SGHTA and CDR2 FQGNSA. Trimming removed 6 bases from V and 1 base from J; junction bases left unmatched: 4.

This chain connects TRBV6-5 to TRBJ1-3; no clear D gene. The ends were cut back, 5 bases at V and 7 bases at J, with 15 bases in the middle. The germline V gene has CDR1 MNHEY and CDR2 SVGAGI. The CDR3 totals 14 residues. In nucleotides, the CDR3 is TGTGCCAGCAGTGGACTGGGCTCGGGCAACACCATATATTTT. Encoded protein: CASSGLGSGNTIYF.

The table lists this clonotype with a few counts. The chain recombines TRBV24-1 with TRBJ2-3, with D possibly called TRBD1 or TRBD2 (6 bases each). CDR1 and CDR2 from the germline V gene are KGHDR and SFDVKD. The V end was cut by 4 bases, the J end by 5 bases, with 12 bases between. This CDR3 contains 14 residues. The CDR3 coding sequence is TGTGCCACCAGTGAGGGGGGCGCGGGAGATACGCAGTATTTT. Encoded protein: CATSEGGAGDTQYF.

This clonotype appeared many times. J is TRBJ2-5 and V is TRBV28, with a weak D call TRBD1 (6 bases). Germline CDR1 reads MDHEN; CDR2 reads SYDVKM. Trimming took off 4 bases at V and 5 bases at J, with 14 bases between the two ends. This CDR3 is 14 amino acids long. CDR3 residues: CASSSSSGQETQYF. CDR3 nucleotide sequence: TGTGCCAGCAGTTCGTCTTCTGGACAGGAGACCCAGTACTTC.

The rearrangement links TRBV5-5 to TRBJ2-5; D is possibly TRBD2 (6 bases). Trimming took 7 bases from V and 5 from J, leaving 21 bases between them. There are 15 residues in the CDR3. Germline V CDR1 and CDR2: SGHKS, YYEKEE (reference sequence). This CDR3 is CASDSQRELGETQYF. The CDR3 DNA sequence: TGTGCCAGCGACAGCCAACGGGAGTTAGGGGAGACCCAGTACTTC.

V usage is TRBV29-1 and J usage is TRBJ1-5; 8 nucleotides agree with TRBD1. In germline, CDR1 is SQVTM, CDR2 ANQGSEA. This CDR3 contains 14 residues. V shed 5 bases and J 6 bases; nucleotides not matched to a gene: 9. The CDR3 reads CSVPRQGAVQPQHF. In DNA, the CDR3 is TGCAGCGTTCCACGCCAGGGGGCAGTTCAGCCCCAGCATTTT.

The sample holds a few counts of this clonotype. This chain joins TRBV12-3 or TRBV12-4 and TRBJ2-5; TRBD2 might be the D (5 bases). V was cut by 6 bases and J by 5 bases, with 13 bases left in between. The CDR3 contains 13 residues. Here the CDR3 reads CASSRGSGETQYF. The CDR3 DNA reads as TGTGCCAGCAGCCGGGGATCTGGGGAGACCCAGTACTTC.

The CDR3 DNA reads TGCGCCAGCAGCTTGGACAGTCGACTAGCGCCCGTCTCCTACAATGAGCAGTTCTTC. It yields the protein CASSLDSRLAPVSYNEQFF. The chain has TRBV5-1 and TRBJ2-1, with TRBD2 matching over 8 bases. This CDR3 has 19 residues. In germline, CDR1 is SGHRS, CDR2 YFSETQ. After removal of 0 bases from V and 0 bases from J, the junction contained 11 bases not matched to a gene.

The V and J genes are TRBV4-1 and TRBJ1-4; D is perhaps TRBD1 (6 bases). V was cut by 4 bases and J by 8 bases, with 14 bases left in between. Germline CDR1 and CDR2: MGHRA and YSYEKL. The CDR3 is 14 residues long. CDR3 coding DNA: TGCGCCAGCAGCCGGGACACCCCGAAGGAAAAACTGTTTTTT. Translated, it gives CASSRDTPKEKLFF.

J is TRBJ1-1 and V is TRBV20-1; D is ambiguous. The CDR3 has 11 amino acids. Trimming left V 8 bases short and J 5 bases short, with 12 bases between. The germline gives CDR1 DFQATT, CDR2 SNEGSKA (reference sequence). CDR3 in DNA: TGCAGTTACAAGGGAGGGACTGAAGCTTTCTTT. This sequence encodes CSYKGGTEAFF.

This clonotype was picked up many times. The rearrangement joins TRBV12-3 or TRBV12-4 to TRBJ1-5; tentatively, D is TRBD1 (5 bases). Trimming removed 1 base at V and 6 bases at J, with 10 bases between. The CDR3 is 14 residues long. The CDR3 DNA sequence: TGTGCCAGCAGTTTAGGGGACTTCCCTCAGCCCCAGCATTTT. It encodes CASSLGDFPQPQHF.

This chain links TRBV3-1 with TRBJ2-3; 10 bases line up with TRBD1. The CDR3 contains 17 residues. Germline-derived CDR1 and CDR2 are LGHDT and YNNKEL (reference sequence). The V and J ends lost 0 bases and 1 base, in that order; junction bases with no gene match: 4. CDR3 sequence: CASSQDQGQGGTDTQYF. In nucleotides, the CDR3 is TGTGCCAGCAGCCAAGATCAAGGACAGGGGGGCACAGATACGCAGTATTTT.

This chain connects TRBV6-2 or TRBV6-3 to TRBJ2-7; maybe TRBD1 (5 bases). CDR1 is MNHEY and CDR2 is SVGEGT in the germline V gene. This CDR3 comprises 13 residues. The CDR3 nucleotides read TGTACCAGCTCCCCAGACAGTGACTACGAGCAGTACGTC. Its translation: CTSSPDSDYEQYV.

This clonotype was counted a few times. The chain links TRBV7-6 to TRBJ2-1, with D maybe TRBD1 (6 bases). CDR1 is SGHVS and CDR2 is FNYEAQ in the germline V gene. Trimming cost V 6 bases and J 4 bases, with 16 bases left between them. This CDR3 contains 15 residues. The CDR3 coding sequence is TGTGCCAGCAGTAACCGGGACACCCCATACAATGAGCAGTTCTTC. Protein sequence: CASSNRDTPYNEQFF.

The chain is built from TRBV7-9 and TRBJ1-4; D unresolved. The V and J ends lost 5 bases and 0 bases respectively, with 10 bases between them. This CDR3 is built from 15 residues. Per the germline V gene, CDR1 is SEHNR and CDR2 is FQNEAQ (reference sequence). CDR3 in DNA: TGTGCCAGCAGCGTAGTAGGCGCAACTAATGAAAAACTGTTTTTT. Amino acids: CASSVVGATNEKLFF. Full variable domain (rest looked up from reference TRBV7-9 and TRBJ1-4): DTGVSQNPRHKITKRGQNVTFRCDPISEHNRLYWYRQTLGQGPEFLTYFQNEAQLEKSRLLSDRFSAERPKGSFSTLEIQRTEQGDSAMYLCASSVVGATNEKLFFGSGTQLSVL.